The 8 T cell receptor beta chains below were found in one sample sequenced in a study of cytomegalovirus exposure and HLA in healthy donors. Generated by immunoSEQ multiplex PCR, the TCRdb table keeps only in-frame clones and is missing some. The sample has under 200,000 clones; roughly 82% are singletons. Specimen: PBMCs. All receptors come from a man aged 18 to 29 in good health and CMV-seropositive.

This chain connects TRBV27 to TRBJ2-5, with D tentatively TRBD1 (6 bases). This CDR3 region has 11 residues. The germline V gene encodes CDR1 MNHEY and CDR2 SMNVEV (reference sequence). Trimming pared 5 bases from V and 11 bases from J, leaving 12 bases between. Here the CDR3 DNA reads TGTGCCAGCAGTGCCAACAGGGAACAGTACTTC. This gives the protein CASSANREQYF.

This chain uses TRBV5-4 with TRBJ2-5, with 8 bases lining up with TRBD1. The CDR3 runs 13 residues. Looked up from germline, CDR1 is SGHNT and CDR2 is YYREEE (reference sequence). The V and J ends lost 4 bases and 4 bases, in that order; junction bases with no gene match: 3. The CDR3 loop reads CASSGRGLETQYF. The CDR3 coding sequence is TGTGCCAGCAGCGGCAGGGGGCTAGAGACCCAGTACTTC.

The chain links TRBV30 to TRBJ1-3; 7 bases agree with TRBD1. CDR1 is GTSNPN and CDR2 is SVGIG in the germline V gene (reference sequence). The CDR3 is 16 amino acids. V was clipped by 2 bases and J by 0 bases; unmatched bases: 7. CDR3 in amino acids: CAWSLDRTLSGNTIYF. CDR3 DNA sequence: TGTGCCTGGAGTTTGGACAGGACGCTCTCTGGAAACACCATATATTTT. Combining the CDR3 with reference TRBV30 and TRBJ1-3 gives the whole variable domain SQTIHQWPATLVQPVGSPLSLECTVEGTSNPNLYWYRQAAGRGLQLLFYSVGIGQISSEVPQNLSASRPQDRQFILSSKKLLLSDSGFYLCAWSLDRTLSGNTIYFGEGSWLTVV.

This chain links TRBV6-1 with TRBJ2-2, with 10 nucleotides matching TRBD2. Unmatched junction bases numbered 7, after V lost 6 bases and J lost 0 bases. This CDR3 contains 17 residues. Germline V CDR1 and CDR2: MNHNS, SASEGT. The chain's CDR3 is CASRELAGSPNTGELFF. Written as DNA, the CDR3 is TGTGCCAGCAGGGAACTAGCGGGATCTCCGAACACCGGGGAGCTGTTTTTT.

The chain combines TRBV6-5 with TRBJ1-1; 9 bases agree with TRBD1. The ends lost 5 bases at V and 5 bases at J; junction bases unmatched: 9. Germline V gene lookup returns CDR1 MNHEY and CDR2 SVGAGI. The CDR3 length is 15 residues. The CDR3 nucleotides read TGTGCCAGCAGTGTAGACGGGACAGGGTCGACTGAAGCTTTCTTT. Its protein is CASSVDGTGSTEAFF.

V usage is TRBV28 and J usage is TRBJ1-4; D is uncertain. The germline V and J ends were trimmed by 4 bases and 2 bases, with 5 bases remaining between them. Germline V lookup: CDR1 MDHEN, CDR2 SYDVKM. This CDR3 comprises 13 residues. The chain's CDR3 is CASSYGTNEKLFF. The CDR3 bases are TGTGCCAGCAGTTACGGGACTAATGAAAAACTGTTTTTT.

The chain combines TRBV6-1 with TRBJ2-2; 11 nucleotides line up with TRBD2. Per germline, CDR1 MNHNS and CDR2 SASEGT. The CDR3 length is 15 residues. J was trimmed by 6 bases and V by 10 bases; bases with no gene match: 10. CDR3 residues: CATGLAGGGSGELFF. CDR3 bases: TGTGCCACCGGGCTAGCGGGAGGTGGGTCCGGGGAGCTGTTTTTT.

This chain connects TRBV5-1 to TRBJ2-3, with 10 bases fitting TRBD2. Per the germline V gene, CDR1 is SGHRS and CDR2 is YFSETQ. CDR3 length: 21 residues. With V trimmed by 0 bases and J by 3 bases, 19 bases remained unmatched. CDR3 region: CASSLELGLAGVLAGTDTQYF. CDR3 nucleotides: TGCGCCAGCAGCTTGGAACTAGGCCTAGCGGGAGTTTTGGCTGGTACAGATACGCAGTATTTT.